A single T cell receptor beta chain is shown here with its context. Its cognate antigen is unknown. Treatment in this sample: about 20 received Ad26.COV2.S at low or high dose, single or two shots; about 5 received placebo; per-sample allocation not given. Samples were taken on day 63 after the first vaccine or placebo injection. Vaccine was an Ad26 vector expressing Wuhan-strain SARS-CoV-2 spike. This record belongs to a study of Ad26.COV2.S vaccination and SARS-CoV-2 variants. Study results and caveats: Using TCR breadth and depth analyses may have led to underestimated total T cell responses. Non-spike TCR breadth was similar in vaccine and placebo recipients.

The method was immunoSEQ multiplex PCR; TCRdb's version includes in-frame clones alone and lacks a portion of them. The sample lists 300,000 to 450,000 clones; roughly 84% were seen once. The material was peripheral blood, obtained in a trial of Ad26.COV2.S vaccine versus placebo. This sequence originates from a person aged 18-65 years who received the Ad26.COV2.S COVID-19 vaccine or a placebo.

Written as DNA, the CDR3 is TGTGCCAGCTCACTTAACTGGGCCTCTGGAAACACCATATATTTT. This encodes CASSLNWASGNTIYF. This chain uses TRBV18 with TRBJ1-3; D not certain. Germline loops: CDR1 KGHSH, CDR2 LQKENI. This CDR3 comprises 15 residues. Trimming pared 4 bases from V and 0 bases from J, leaving 10 bases between.